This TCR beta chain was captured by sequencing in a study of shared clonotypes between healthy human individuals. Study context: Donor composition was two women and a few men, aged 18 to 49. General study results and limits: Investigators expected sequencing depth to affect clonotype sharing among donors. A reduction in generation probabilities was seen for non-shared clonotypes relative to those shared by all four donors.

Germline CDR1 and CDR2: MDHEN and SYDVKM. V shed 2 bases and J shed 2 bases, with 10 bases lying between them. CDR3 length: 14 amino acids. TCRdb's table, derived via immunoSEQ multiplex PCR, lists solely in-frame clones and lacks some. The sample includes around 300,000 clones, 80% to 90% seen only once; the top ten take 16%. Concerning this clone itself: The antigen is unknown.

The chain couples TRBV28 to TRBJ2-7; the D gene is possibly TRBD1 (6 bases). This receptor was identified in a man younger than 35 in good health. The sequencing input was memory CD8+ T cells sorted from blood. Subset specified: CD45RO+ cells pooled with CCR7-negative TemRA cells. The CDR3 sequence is CASSLRDTPYEQYF. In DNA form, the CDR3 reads TGTGCCAGCAGTTTAAGGGACACCCCCTACGAGCAGTACTTC.